The source of this TCR beta chain is a study of T cell repertoires in cytomegalovirus infection. In the study overall: CMV infection plus the matching HLA type was flagged by public TCR beta signatures.

In TCRdb, the reads were re-called with MiXCR into one record per CDR3 protein. This table has roughly 920,000 distinct CDR3 sequences, less than 35% appearing once. Notes on the study in general: The cumulative frequency of public TCR beta families distinguished individuals who carried CMV together with the relevant HLA.

Looked up from germline, CDR1 is LGHNA and CDR2 is YSLEER. The CDR3 consists of 12 residues. The V end was cut by 2 bases, the J end by 5 bases, with 5 bases between. This clonotype has a handful of counts. Its antigen remains unknown. Sequencing used cultured CD8+ T cells from PBMCs, obtained from culture after CMV antigen stimulation. This sequence joins TRBV4-3 and TRBJ2-3; a weak D match, TRBD2 (5 bases). The receptor's source is a human donor in good health (CMV status not recorded). Some clones in this sample may be carry-over from other donors' samples. CDR3 DNA: TGCGCCAGCAGCCAACGGGGAGATACGCAGTATTTT. Its translation: CASSQRGDTQYF.